This entry is about one T cell receptor (beta chain). As yet, its antigen is unknown. Cells stained for CD3, CD4, CD8, CD45RA and CD27 were sorted into four subsets. This specimen comes from a study of naive and memory T cell subsets. Both TRBC1 and TRBC2 were covered by a beta constant-region primer of two equimolar oligonucleotides. Four rounds of PCR amplified the ligated cDNA using nested alpha and beta constant-region primers plus SP2. TCRdb passed the UMI-ligation and nested PCR reads through MiXCR, listing each CDR3 protein once. The sample contains fewer than 150,000 distinct CDR3 sequences, approximately 20% of which appear only once. V shed 4 bases, J shed 4 bases, and the junction held 6 bases outside the gene matches. The CDR3 has 15 residues. Overall study findings and caveats: Over 90% of naive TCR sequences appeared only once after error correction, unlike memory subsets. Especially in CD8 cells, naive repertoires contained a few larger clonotypes, possibly CD45RA-re-expressing memory cells. Between naive and memory subsets, TCR abundance power law exponents differed.

The sample taken for sequencing was naive CD8+ T cells from blood. This chain connects TRBV12-3 or TRBV12-4 to TRBJ2-7; 11 bases agree with TRBD2. The source is a human donor in good health. CDR3 in DNA: TGTGCCAGCAGTTCTGGGACTAGCGGTTCATACGAGCAGTACTTC. It yields the protein CASSSGTSGSYEQYF.